Listed below are T cell receptor beta chains from one sample, sequenced in a study of vaccination effects on CD4 cells after COVID-19. Clones were read by immunoSEQ multiplex PCR, and TCRdb kept only the in-frame ones, dropping some. The table has approximately 44,000 clones, roughly two thirds seen once; the top ten hold roughly 26%. These TCRs are of unknown antigen specificity. Sample: CD4+ T cells from PBMCs cultured with HCoV-OC43 spike peptides, taken before COVID-19 vaccination. These receptor sequences come from a human donor who received a COVID-19 vaccine. CDR3s leave out the opening cysteine and the closing phenylalanine or tryptophan.

V,J,CDR3
TRBV5-1,TRBJ1-2,ASSSGQGMGYT
TRBV18,TRBJ1-3,ASSPRSLSGNTIY
TRBV12-3/TRBV12-4,TRBJ2-5,ASSYQGAETQY
TRBV28,TRBJ1-6,ASESTGEGGYNSPLH
TRBV7-2,TRBJ2-7,ASSSRTSGRLGQY
TRBV6-5,TRBJ1-1,ASSYSGGNTEAF
TRBV9,TRBJ2-5,ASSVGTGGVETQY
TRBV9,TRBJ2-3,ASSVGQLTDTQY
TRBV5-1,TRBJ2-1,ASSTGTGNHNEQF
TRBV6-6,TRBJ1-1,ASSYFVSTEAF
TRBV9,TRBJ2-7,ASSVEQRTEQY
TRBV6-5,TRBJ2-7,ATFPRGRSEQY
TRBV5-1,TRBJ2-1,ASSLEPPTRSDEQF
TRBV12-3/TRBV12-4,TRBJ2-7,ASSLRHGDEQY
TRBV4-1,TRBJ1-3,ASSLPPPTGKHSGNTIY
TRBV3-1/TRBV3-2,TRBJ1-2,ASSQGSSWGANYGYT
TRBV10-3,TRBJ2-3,AIRASGEGDTQY
TRBV11-3,TRBJ2-1,ASSSRGNEQF
TRBV5-1,TRBJ2-7,ASSDRLAGVGEQY
TRBV4-1,TRBJ1-6,ASSHASHRGDSPLH
TRBV6-6,TRBJ2-6,ASSYTSGANVLT
TRBV5-1,TRBJ1-1,ASSFGSGNTEAF
TRBV6-1,TRBJ1-5,ASSALGQGPREPQH
TRBV4-2,TRBJ1-6,ASSQRKGFDNSPLH
TRBV28,TRBJ1-5,ASSLLSDNQPQH
TRBV28,TRBJ2-2,ASLYGSGSGTGELF
TRBV6-5,TRBJ1-1,ASRRTGQLEAF
TRBV2,TRBJ1-2,ASSLRSGGGYT